This TCR beta chain appears in the sequencing data of a study of CD8 T cells in ankylosing spondylitis. Germline assignment: CDR1 SGHTA and CDR2 FQGNSA. The CDR3 has 17 residues. The junction had 8 bases not matched to a gene; V was cut back by 1 base and J by 4 bases. Quantitative molecular-barcoded 5'-RACE generated the TCR beta libraries. TCRdb processed the 5' RACE reads anew with MiXCR; each CDR3 protein has one entry. The sample has 100,000 to 150,000 distinct CDR3 sequences; around 9.3% are singletons. This clonotype was seen many times. The chain combines TRBV7-2 with TRBJ2-3; 10 bases are a match to TRBD2. The source is a male donor with ankylosing spondylitis or in good health (not recorded which). Sequenced input: blood, either unsorted or a sorted T cell fraction (not recorded which). This CDR3 is CASSLVPSGRGPDTQYF. CDR3 in DNA: TGTGCCAGCAGCTTAGTACCTAGCGGGAGAGGCCCAGATACGCAGTATTTT.